The 27 T cell receptor beta chains given below trace back to one sample, sequenced in a study of a mutant IDH1 vaccine in newly diagnosed glioma. The time point denotes: week 35, safety follow-up. The investigators gave 300 ug of mutant IDH1 20-mer peptide in each vaccine dose, together with topical imiquimod. Profiling relied on immunoSEQ multiplex PCR, and the TCRdb table lists in-frame clones only, not all of them. The table includes some 70,000 clones, 80% to 85% detected once. No antigens are known for them. The sequencing here drew on PBMCs, taken from a glioma patient whose treatment included an IDH1 peptide vaccine. The receptors shown here come from a young man with glioma.

This rearrangement joins TRBV7-3 to TRBJ2-2; tentatively, D is TRBD2 (6 bases). Germline CDR1 SGHTA, CDR2 FQGTGA. V dropped 5 bases and J dropped 6 bases, with 10 bases sitting between them. The CDR3 covers 13 residues. The CDR3 loop reads CASSHGGSGELFF. Written as DNA, the CDR3 is TGTGCCAGCAGCCATGGGGGGTCCGGGGAGCTGTTTTTT.

The V and J genes are TRBV5-1 and TRBJ2-7; the D is unclear. Germline CDR1 SGHRS, CDR2 YFSETQ. The V end lost 0 bases, the J end lost 12 bases, and 10 bases lay between the germline ends. The CDR3 extends over 11 amino acids. CDR3: CASSLGSSWYF. CDR3 in DNA: TGCGCCAGCAGCTTGGGGAGTAGCTGGTACTTC. Full variable domain (outside the CDR3, taken from reference TRBV5-1 and TRBJ2-7): KAGVTQTPRYLIKTRGQQVTLSCSPISGHRSVSWYQQTPGQGLQFLFEYFSETQRNKGNFPGRFSGRQFSNSRSEMNVSTLELGDSALYLCASSLGSSWYFGPGTRLTVT.

The rearrangement uses TRBV7-2 and TRBJ1-1; no reliable D call. V lost 4 bases and J 4 bases, leaving 16 bases between the germline ends. In germline, CDR1 is SGHTA, CDR2 FQGNSA. This CDR3 is 15 amino acids long. The CDR3 protein is CASSSIEGLVTEAFF. CDR3 bases: TGTGCCAGCAGCTCTATCGAGGGTTTGGTCACTGAAGCTTTCTTT.

V and J are TRBV28 and TRBJ2-2; a possible D gene is TRBD1 (6 bases). Germline CDR1 MDHEN, CDR2 SYDVKM. Trimming pared 6 bases from V and 4 bases from J, leaving 12 bases between. The CDR3 loop spans 14 amino acids. DNA of the CDR3: TGTGCCAGCAGAGGTCAGGGGCGCACCGGGGAGCTGTTTTTT. Translated, it gives CASRGQGRTGELFF.

The CDR3 loop reads CASSIALGGGIMSNQPQHF. The CDR3 bases are TGTGCCAGTAGTATAGCACTCGGAGGGGGTATAATGAGCAATCAGCCCCAGCATTTT. The chain has TRBV19 and TRBJ1-5, with a possible D match to TRBD1 (6 bases). Germline assignment: CDR1 LNHDA and CDR2 SQIVND (reference sequence). The CDR3 contains 19 residues. V was trimmed by 1 base and J by 1 base, leaving 20 bases between them.

The sample holds a few counts of this clone. This chain uses TRBV10-3 with TRBJ1-2; D unclear. This CDR3 spans 13 amino acids. Germline CDR1 is ENHRY and CDR2 is SYGVKD. The V end was cut by 2 bases, the J end by 0 bases, with 4 bases between. CDR3 DNA sequence: TGTGCCATCAGTGAGACAGCTAACTATGGCTACACCTTC. Its translation: CAISETANYGYTF.

This chain links TRBV13 with TRBJ2-7; 8 bases map to TRBD1. Germline CDR1 PRHDT, CDR2 FYEKMQ (reference sequence). Unmatched junction bases numbered 6, after V lost 5 bases and J lost 3 bases. CDR3 size: 14 residues. The CDR3 here is CASSPGTGIYEQYF. In DNA form, the CDR3 reads TGTGCCAGCAGCCCTGGGACAGGAATCTACGAGCAGTACTTC. Together with reference TRBV13 and TRBJ2-7, the CDR3 gives the full variable domain: AAGVIQSPRHLIKEKRETATLKCYPIPRHDTVYWYQQGPGQDPQFLISFYEKMQSDKGSIPDRFSAQQFSDYHSELNMSSLELGDSALYFCASSPGTGIYEQYFGPGTRLTVT.

The chain is built from TRBV6-5 and TRBJ1-1; no definite D call. The germline CDR1 and CDR2 sequences are MNHEY and SVGAGI. The CDR3 sequence is 11 residues long. Trimming left V 5 bases short and J 5 bases short, with 6 bases between. As DNA, the CDR3 is TGTGCCAGCAGTCCGGGGACTGAAGCTTTCTTT. Residues: CASSPGTEAFF.

The chain is built from TRBV11-1 and TRBJ2-3, with D uncertain. Deletions cut 1 base from V and 0 bases from J, with 11 bases between. The CDR3 is 16 amino acids. Germline loops: CDR1 SGHAT, CDR2 FQDESV (reference sequence). DNA for the CDR3: TGTGCCAGCAGCTTAGGTACTCAACCTAGCACAGATACGCAGTATTTT. Its translation is CASSLGTQPSTDTQYF.

This clone was seen a handful of times. The chain links TRBV9 to TRBJ1-1; D unresolved. Trimming cost V 0 bases and J 4 bases, with 10 bases left between them. This CDR3 comprises 14 residues. Germline CDR1 and CDR2: SGDLS and YYNGEE. Here the CDR3 reads CASSVGPAGTEAFF. CDR3 nucleotide sequence: TGTGCCAGCAGCGTAGGTCCCGCGGGCACTGAAGCTTTCTTT.

This rearrangement joins TRBV5-6 to TRBJ1-1; no clear D. The CDR3 length is 12 residues. The germline V gene encodes CDR1 SGHDT and CDR2 YYEEEE. The V end was cut by 2 bases, the J end by 4 bases, with 6 bases between. This CDR3 reads CASSLGATEAFF. The CDR3 nucleotides read TGTGCCAGCAGCTTAGGTGCCACTGAAGCTTTCTTT.

The CDR3 loop is CASRVDYGTDTQYF. CDR3 coding DNA: TGTGCCAGCAGGGTCGACTATGGCACAGATACGCAGTATTTT. The V gene is TRBV2, the J gene TRBJ2-3, with D possibly matching TRBD2 (5 bases). In germline, CDR1 is SNHLY, CDR2 FYNNEI. The CDR3 is 14 residues long. The germline V and J ends were trimmed by 6 bases and 1 base, with 11 bases remaining between them.

This clone has only a few counts. V is TRBV18 and J is TRBJ2-3; TRBD2 matches at 10 bases. CDR3 length: 15 amino acids. With V trimmed by 4 bases and J by 5 bases, 6 bases remained unmatched. Looked up from germline, CDR1 is KGHSH and CDR2 is LQKENI. The CDR3 region is CASSRSGRSRDTQYF. CDR3 nucleotide sequence: TGTGCCAGCTCACGTAGCGGGAGGTCCCGAGATACGCAGTATTTT.

This chain joins TRBV5-1 and TRBJ1-1, with TRBD1 matching 11 bases. V was pared by 1 base and J by 3 bases, with 8 bases of the junction left unmatched. CDR1 is SGHRS, CDR2 YFSETQ, per germline. This CDR3 has 17 amino acids. In DNA, the CDR3 is TGCGCCAGCAGCTTGCCCGGACAGGGGGCGATGTACACTGAAGCTTTCTTT. Encoded protein: CASSLPGQGAMYTEAFF.

This clone was counted once. The chain has TRBV7-2 and TRBJ1-1; possible D gene TRBD1, 5 bases. Germline V CDR1 and CDR2: SGHTA, FQGNSA. Deletions cut 5 bases from V and 4 bases from J, with 17 bases between. The CDR3 loop spans 15 amino acids. The CDR3 region has the DNA TGTGCCAGCAGCCCACCCGGGGGGTTGCGCACTGAAGCTTTCTTT. Protein product: CASSPPGGLRTEAFF.

The chain combines TRBV6-5 with TRBJ1-2; D perhaps matches TRBD1 (6 bases). Trimming stripped 7 bases from V and 8 bases from J, with 20 bases between. Germline V gives CDR1 MNHEY, CDR2 SVGAGI. The CDR3 extends over 14 amino acids. Here the CDR3 DNA reads TGTGCCAGCACCGCCCGCCCCAGGGGCGAAGGCTACACCTTC. It is translated as CASTARPRGEGYTF.

Sample share makes this clone large. This chain uses TRBV4-3 with TRBJ1-2; perhaps TRBD1 as D (5 bases). The CDR3 totals 13 residues. The V gene's germline CDR1 is LGHNA and CDR2 YSLEER. The ends were cut back, 0 bases at V and 4 bases at J, with 6 bases in the middle. The DNA for the CDR3 is TGCGCCAGCAGCCAAGACGACAGCTATGGCTACACCTTC. Protein product: CASSQDDSYGYTF.

This clone occurred a few times. This rearrangement joins TRBV4-3 to TRBJ1-4, with D possibly TRBD1 on 6 matching bases. Trimming left V 0 bases short and J 3 bases short, with 11 bases between. Looked up from germline, CDR1 is LGHNA and CDR2 is YSLEER. The CDR3 is 16 amino acids. The CDR3 DNA follows: TGCGCCAGCAGCCAAGATATGGCAGGGGCTAATGAAAAACTGTTTTTT. Its protein product is CASSQDMAGANEKLFF.

V is TRBV25-1 and J is TRBJ2-2; 10 nucleotides match TRBD2. The CDR3 runs to 18 residues. The V segment lost 3 bases and the J segment 0 bases; nucleotides outside the gene matches: 7. Germline V gene lookup returns CDR1 MGHDK and CDR2 SYGVNS. The DNA for the CDR3 is TGTGCCAGCAGTGAGGCTAGCGGGAGAGGCTCGAACACCGGGGAGCTGTTTTTT. This gives the protein CASSEASGRGSNTGELFF. Based on the CDR3 plus reference TRBV25-1 and TRBJ2-2, the full variable domain is EADIYQTPRYLVIGTGKKITLECSQTMGHDKMYWYQQDPGMELHLIHYSYGVNSTEKGDLSSESTVSRIRTEHFPLTLESARPSHTSQYLCASSEASGRGSNTGELFFGEGSRLTVL.

V is TRBV28 and J is TRBJ2-1; 8 bases are a match to TRBD1. The trim removed 1 base at V and 6 bases at J, leaving 5 bases unmatched. Germline loops: CDR1 MDHEN, CDR2 SYDVKM. This CDR3 has 15 residues. The CDR3 DNA reads TGTGCCAGCAGTTTATCAGGGGGCGCGTCCAATGAGCAGTTCTTC. This gives the protein CASSLSGGASNEQFF.

Relative to its sample, this clone is medium-sized. The chain is built from TRBV28 and TRBJ1-5; D is undetermined. The CDR3 runs to 15 residues. The V end lost 8 bases, the J end lost 2 bases, and 16 bases lay between the germline ends. Germline assignment: CDR1 MDHEN and CDR2 SYDVKM. CDR3 residues: CASLRSRSGNQPQHF. The CDR3 nucleotides read TGTGCCAGCCTTAGGTCCAGGAGCGGCAATCAGCCCCAGCATTTT.

The genes are TRBV27 and TRBJ2-2; D gene uncertain. The CDR3 covers 12 residues. The germline V gene encodes CDR1 MNHEY and CDR2 SMNVEV (reference sequence). V lost 3 bases to trimming and J lost 4 bases, with 3 bases between them. In DNA form, the CDR3 reads TGTGCCAGCAGTTTTAGCACCGGGGAGCTGTTTTTT. Protein product: CASSFSTGELFF.

The chain recombines TRBV19 with TRBJ1-3; D is uncertain. There are 15 residues in the CDR3. Germline V CDR1 and CDR2: LNHDA, SQIVND (reference sequence). The ends were cut back, 4 bases at V and 3 bases at J, with 13 bases in the middle. This CDR3 reads CASSTARTGGNTIYF. CDR3 DNA: TGTGCCAGTAGTACCGCTCGGACCGGTGGAAACACCATATATTTT. The full variable domain, completed using reference TRBV19 and TRBJ1-3, is DGGITQSPKYLFRKEGQNVTLSCEQNLNHDAMYWYRQDPGQGLRLIYYSQIVNDFQKGDIAEGYSVSREKKESFPLTVTSAQKNPTAFYLCASSTARTGGNTIYFGEGSWLTVV.

Note on this clone: A read error may produce the germline difference seen at one junction end. V and J are TRBV15 and TRBJ1-4; TRBD1 matches 8 bases. CDR1 is LNHNV, CDR2 YYDKDF, per germline (reference sequence). The CDR3 spans 12 residues. This CDR3 is CATGRGHEKLFF. The CDR3 DNA reads as TGTGCCACCGGCAGGGGGCATGAAAAACTGTTTTTT. The full variable domain, completed using reference TRBV15 and TRBJ1-4, is DAMVIQNPRYQVTQFGKPVTLSCSQTLNHNVMYWYQQKSSQAPKLLFHYYDKDFNNEADTPDNFQSRRPNTSFCFLDIRSPGLGDTAMYLCATGRGHEKLFFGSGTQLSVL.

V gene TRBV5-6 combines with J gene TRBJ2-5; TRBD2 matches 11 bases. CDR1 is SGHDT and CDR2 is YYEEEE in the germline V gene. The CDR3 is made up of 14 amino acids. Germline trimming cut 4 bases from V and 5 bases from J; bases unmatched to any gene: 4. CDR3 residues: CASSQLAGVETQYF. The CDR3 nucleotides are TGTGCCAGCAGCCAACTAGCGGGAGTGGAGACCCAGTACTTC.

The V gene is TRBV5-1, the J gene TRBJ2-1; D remains unclear. In germline, CDR1 is SGHRS, CDR2 YFSETQ. The V and J ends lost 0 bases and 8 bases respectively, with 12 bases between them. There are 14 residues in the CDR3. The CDR3 reads CASSLAQFRDEQFF. The CDR3, as DNA: TGCGCCAGCAGCTTGGCCCAGTTTCGGGATGAGCAGTTCTTC.

The chain uses TRBV6-5 and TRBJ2-7; maybe TRBD2 (7 bases). This CDR3 is 12 amino acids long. CDR1 MNHEY and CDR2 SVGAGI come from the germline V gene. Trimming took off 2 bases at V and 12 bases at J, with 14 bases between the two ends. The DNA for the CDR3 is TGTGCCAGCAGTTACCCCGGGGGGCCCCCGTACTTC. Translated, it gives CASSYPGGPPYF.